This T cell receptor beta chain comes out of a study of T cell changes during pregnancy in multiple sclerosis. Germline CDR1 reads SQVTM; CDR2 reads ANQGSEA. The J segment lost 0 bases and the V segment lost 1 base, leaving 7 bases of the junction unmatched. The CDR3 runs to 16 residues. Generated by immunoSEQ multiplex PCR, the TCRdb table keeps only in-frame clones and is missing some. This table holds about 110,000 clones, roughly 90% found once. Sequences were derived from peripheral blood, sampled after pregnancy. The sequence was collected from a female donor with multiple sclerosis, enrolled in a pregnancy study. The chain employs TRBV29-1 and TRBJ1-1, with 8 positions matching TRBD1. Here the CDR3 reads CSVEAGQALMNTEAFF. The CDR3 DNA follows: TGCAGCGTTGAAGCGGGACAGGCGTTAATGAACACTGAAGCTTTCTTT.